This TCR beta chain was recorded in a study of cytomegalovirus exposure and HLA in healthy donors. Overall study context: Earlier, 100 million to 130 million unique TCR beta sequences were recovered from about 170 million T cells by an analysis. Study results and caveats: Later analysis identified a missense DCLRE1C variant that was linked to TCR beta V- and J-gene trimming. Earlier findings revealed that most TCR beta V segments proved productive either about 87% or about 30% of the time.

The PCR was carried out with 60 Vbeta primers and 13 Jbeta primers. Sequencing was performed with immunoSEQ multiplex PCR; in TCRdb, only in-frame clones are kept and a portion is missing. Here the sample spans fewer than 95,000 clones, about 85% being singletons. This cohort consisted of healthy bone marrow donors. Germline assignment: CDR1 MDHEN and CDR2 SYDVKM. Trimming took 6 bases from V and 3 from J; bases not matched to a gene: 8. CDR3 size: 15 residues. To note about this clone: Its antigen is still unknown.

The receptor was isolated from a man in his forties or fifties in good health and CMV-seropositive. The specimen sequenced was PBMCs. The V and J genes are TRBV28 and TRBJ1-5; 7 bases agree with TRBD1. In nucleotides, the CDR3 is TGTGCCAGCAGACCCGGACAGGTATACAATCAGCCCCAGCATTTT. Encoded protein: CASRPGQVYNQPQHF.